This T cell receptor (beta chain) came from a study of blood T cell repertoires in COVID-19. Repertoires were generated with immunoSEQ multiplex PCR, while TCRdb's copy carries only in-frame clones and drops some. The sample holds 300,000 or so clones, about 92% seen once. The CDR3 consists of 18 residues. V shed 8 bases and J 4 bases; nucleotides not matched to a gene: 17. CDR1 and CDR2 (germline): MDHEN, SYDVKM. What was sequenced was PBMCs or T cells enriched from blood (not recorded which). This sequence was found in a man in his sixties who had recovered from COVID-19. The chain recombines TRBV28 with TRBJ2-1; TRBD1 matches 10 bases. CDR3 protein: CASDYGTGVEHGYNEQFF. The DNA for the CDR3 is TGTGCCAGCGACTACGGGACAGGGGTGGAACACGGGTACAATGAGCAGTTCTTC.